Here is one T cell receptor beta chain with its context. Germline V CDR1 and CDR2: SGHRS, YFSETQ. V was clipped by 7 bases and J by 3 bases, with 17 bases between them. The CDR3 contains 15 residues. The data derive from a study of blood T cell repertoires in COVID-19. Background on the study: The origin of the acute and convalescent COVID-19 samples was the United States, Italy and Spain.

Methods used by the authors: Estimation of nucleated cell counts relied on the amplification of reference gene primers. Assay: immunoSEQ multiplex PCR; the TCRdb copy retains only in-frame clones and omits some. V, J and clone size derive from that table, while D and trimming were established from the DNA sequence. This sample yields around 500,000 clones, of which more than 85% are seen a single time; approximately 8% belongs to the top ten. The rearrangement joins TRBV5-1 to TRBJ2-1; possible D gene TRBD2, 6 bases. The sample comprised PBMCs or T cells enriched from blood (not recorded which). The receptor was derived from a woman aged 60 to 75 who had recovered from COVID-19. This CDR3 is CASGSSGGDYNEQFF. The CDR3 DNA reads TGCGCCAGCGGCTCCAGTGGAGGGGACTACAATGAGCAGTTCTTC.